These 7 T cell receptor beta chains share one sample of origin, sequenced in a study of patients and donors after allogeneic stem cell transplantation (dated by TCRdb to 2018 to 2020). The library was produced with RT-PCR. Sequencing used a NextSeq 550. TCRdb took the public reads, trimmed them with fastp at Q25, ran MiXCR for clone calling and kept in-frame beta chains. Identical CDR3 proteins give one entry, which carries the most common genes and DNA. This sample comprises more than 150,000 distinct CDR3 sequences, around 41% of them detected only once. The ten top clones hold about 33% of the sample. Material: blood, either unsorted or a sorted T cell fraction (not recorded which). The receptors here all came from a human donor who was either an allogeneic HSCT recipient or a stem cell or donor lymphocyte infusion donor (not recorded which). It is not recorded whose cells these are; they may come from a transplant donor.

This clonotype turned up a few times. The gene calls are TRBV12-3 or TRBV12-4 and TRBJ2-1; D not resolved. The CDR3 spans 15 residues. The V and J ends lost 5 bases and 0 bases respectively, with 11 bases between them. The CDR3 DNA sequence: TGTGCCAGCAGTCGAAGCAGCAGCTCCTACAATGAGCAGTTCTTC. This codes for CASSRSSSSYNEQFF.

The CDR3 sequence: CASRTRTEFYGYTF. The CDR3 DNA sequence: TGTGCCAGTAGAACCCGGACTGAATTTTATGGCTACACCTTC. The chain employs TRBV19 and TRBJ1-2, with D uncertain. The germline gives CDR1 LNHDA, CDR2 SQIVND (reference sequence). The V gene lost 6 bases and the J gene lost 5 bases, with 16 bases spanning the gap. The CDR3 contains 14 residues.

Written as DNA, the CDR3 is TGTGCCAGCAGCTTAGTCGTGGGAGGGGGTTTCACAGATACGCAGTATTTT. It specifies CASSLVVGGGFTDTQYF. V and J are TRBV7-8 and TRBJ2-3; a possible D gene is TRBD2 (7 bases). CDR1 and CDR2 (germline): SGHVS, FQNEAQ. Trimming removed 1 base at V and 2 bases at J, with 16 bases between. This CDR3 is built from 17 residues.

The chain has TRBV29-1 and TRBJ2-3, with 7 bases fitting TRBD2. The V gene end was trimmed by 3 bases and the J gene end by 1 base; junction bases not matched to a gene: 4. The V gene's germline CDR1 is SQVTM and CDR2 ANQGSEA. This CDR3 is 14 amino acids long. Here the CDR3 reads CSVDSSGGTDTQYF. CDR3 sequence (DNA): TGCAGCGTTGACTCTAGCGGCGGCACAGATACGCAGTATTTT.

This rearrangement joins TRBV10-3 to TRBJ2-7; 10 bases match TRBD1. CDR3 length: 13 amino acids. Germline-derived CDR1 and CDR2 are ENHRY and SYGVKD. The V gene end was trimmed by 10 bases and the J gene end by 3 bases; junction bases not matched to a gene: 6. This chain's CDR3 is CATKGQGIYEQYF. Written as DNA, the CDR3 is TGTGCCACCAAGGGACAGGGGATCTACGAGCAGTACTTC.

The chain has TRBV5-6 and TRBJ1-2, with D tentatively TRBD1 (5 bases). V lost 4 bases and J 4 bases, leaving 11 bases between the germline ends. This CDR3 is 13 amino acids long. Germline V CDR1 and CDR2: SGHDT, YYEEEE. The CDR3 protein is CASSPGRRYGYTF. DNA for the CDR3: TGTGCCAGCAGCCCGGGACGCCGCTATGGCTACACCTTC.

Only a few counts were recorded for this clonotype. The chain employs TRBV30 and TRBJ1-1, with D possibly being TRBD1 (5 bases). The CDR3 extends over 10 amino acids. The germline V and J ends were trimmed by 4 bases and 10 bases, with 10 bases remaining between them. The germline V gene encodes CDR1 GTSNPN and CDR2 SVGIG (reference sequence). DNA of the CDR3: TGTGCCTGGATCGCAGGGCGAGCTTTCTTT. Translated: CAWIAGRAFF.